One T cell receptor (beta chain) is described in this entry. V shed 2 bases and J 5 bases; nucleotides not matched to a gene: 15. This CDR3 is built from 18 residues. Germline V lookup: CDR1 KGHSH, CDR2 LQKENI. Repertoires were generated with immunoSEQ multiplex PCR, while TCRdb's copy carries only in-frame clones and drops some. The sample includes approximately 45,000 clones, 63% of them seen just once. The data are from a study of radiotherapy plus CTLA-4 blockade in lung cancer. The wider study: Objective response was observed in more than 15% of patients, and disease control in roughly 31%.

The origin of this receptor is a human donor with non-small cell lung cancer who had a partial response to radiotherapy plus ipilimumab. The V and J genes are TRBV18 and TRBJ2-5; 9 bases align to TRBD2. The material sequenced was peripheral blood, taken from a patient treated with radiotherapy plus ipilimumab. In DNA, the CDR3 is TGTGCCAGCTCACCAGCATCAACTAGCGGGCTCCGAGGGGAGACCCAGTACTTC. Its protein product is CASSPASTSGLRGETQYF.